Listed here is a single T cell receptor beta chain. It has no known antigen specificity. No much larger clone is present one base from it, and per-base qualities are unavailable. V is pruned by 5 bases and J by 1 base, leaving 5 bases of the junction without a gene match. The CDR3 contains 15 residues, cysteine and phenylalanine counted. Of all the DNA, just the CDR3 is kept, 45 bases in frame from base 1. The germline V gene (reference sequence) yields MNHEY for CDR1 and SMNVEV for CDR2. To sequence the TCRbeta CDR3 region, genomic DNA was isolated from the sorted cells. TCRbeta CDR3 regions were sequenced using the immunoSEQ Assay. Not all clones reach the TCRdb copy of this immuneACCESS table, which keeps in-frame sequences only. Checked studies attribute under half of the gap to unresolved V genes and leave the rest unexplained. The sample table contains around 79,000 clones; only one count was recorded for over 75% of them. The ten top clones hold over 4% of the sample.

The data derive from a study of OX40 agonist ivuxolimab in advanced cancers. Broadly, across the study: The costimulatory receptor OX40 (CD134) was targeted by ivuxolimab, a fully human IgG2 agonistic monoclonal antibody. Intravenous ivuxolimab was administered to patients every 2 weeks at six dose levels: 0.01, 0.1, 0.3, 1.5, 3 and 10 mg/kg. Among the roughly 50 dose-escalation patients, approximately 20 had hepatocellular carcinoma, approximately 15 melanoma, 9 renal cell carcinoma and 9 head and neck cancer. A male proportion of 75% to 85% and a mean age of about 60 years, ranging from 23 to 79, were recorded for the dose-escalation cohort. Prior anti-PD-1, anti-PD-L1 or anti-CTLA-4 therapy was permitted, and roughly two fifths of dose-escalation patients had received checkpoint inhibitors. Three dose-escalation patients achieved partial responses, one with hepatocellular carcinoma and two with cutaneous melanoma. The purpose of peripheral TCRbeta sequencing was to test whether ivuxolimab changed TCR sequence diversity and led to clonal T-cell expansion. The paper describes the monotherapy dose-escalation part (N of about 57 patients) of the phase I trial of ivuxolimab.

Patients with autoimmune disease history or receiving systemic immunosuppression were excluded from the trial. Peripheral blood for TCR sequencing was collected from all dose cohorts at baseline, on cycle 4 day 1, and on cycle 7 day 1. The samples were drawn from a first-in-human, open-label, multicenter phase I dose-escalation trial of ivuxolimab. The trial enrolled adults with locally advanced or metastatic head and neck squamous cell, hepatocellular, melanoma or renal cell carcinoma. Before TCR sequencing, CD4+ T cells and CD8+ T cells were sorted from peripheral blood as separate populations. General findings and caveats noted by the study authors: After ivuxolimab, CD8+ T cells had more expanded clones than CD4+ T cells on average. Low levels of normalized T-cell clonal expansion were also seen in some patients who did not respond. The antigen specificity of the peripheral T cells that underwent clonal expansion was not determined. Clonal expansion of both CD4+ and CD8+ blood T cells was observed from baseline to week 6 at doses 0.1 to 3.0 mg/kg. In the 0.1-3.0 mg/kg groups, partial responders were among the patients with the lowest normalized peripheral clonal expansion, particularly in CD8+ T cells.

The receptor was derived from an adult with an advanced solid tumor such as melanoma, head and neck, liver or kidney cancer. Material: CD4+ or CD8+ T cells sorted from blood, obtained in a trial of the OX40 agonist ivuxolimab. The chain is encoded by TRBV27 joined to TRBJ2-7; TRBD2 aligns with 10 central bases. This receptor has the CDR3 CASSRETSGSYEQYF. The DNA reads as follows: TGTGCCAGCAGTCGTGAGACTAGCGGGTCCTACGAGCAGTACTTC.